Shown below are 4 T cell receptor beta chains from a single sample sequenced in a study of cytomegalovirus exposure and HLA in healthy donors. A multiplex PCR was run with 60 Vbeta primers and 13 Jbeta primers. Measured with immunoSEQ multiplex PCR; TCRdb has only the in-frame clones, and not every one. The table lists around 180,000 clones, about 80% of them singletons. Sequenced sample: PBMCs. The source is a woman in her thirties or forties in good health and CMV-seronegative.

The gene calls are TRBV30 and TRBJ1-5; 12 bases are a match to TRBD1. The ends lost 3 bases at V and 7 bases at J; junction bases unmatched: 1. The CDR3 runs to 13 residues. Germline values: CDR1 GTSNPN, CDR2 SVGIG (reference sequence). The CDR3 protein is CAWRGQGAQPQHF. As DNA, the CDR3 is TGTGCCTGGAGGGGACAGGGGGCGCAGCCCCAGCATTTT.

The CDR3 is CASSLGTSGSNEQFF. The CDR3 DNA follows: TGTGCCAGCAGCTTGGGGACTAGCGGGAGTAATGAGCAGTTCTTC. This chain uses TRBV5-5 with TRBJ2-1, with 13 positions matching TRBD2. The J segment lost 7 bases and the V segment lost 0 bases, leaving 1 base of the junction unmatched. The CDR3 has 15 amino acids. Germline V gives CDR1 SGHKS, CDR2 YYEKEE (reference sequence).

The CDR3 loop is CASSPQGLVAQYF. In nucleotides, the CDR3 is TGTGCCAGCAGCCCACAGGGGTTGGTTGCGCAGTATTTT. V usage is TRBV7-2 and J usage is TRBJ2-3, with 7 positions matching TRBD1. The CDR3 sequence is 13 residues long. Germline V gene data show CDR1 as SGHTA and CDR2 as FQGNSA. Trimming cost V 5 bases and J 10 bases; bases outside gene matches: 9.

The chain links TRBV5-1 to TRBJ2-1, with 12 bases aligning to TRBD2. The CDR3 runs 17 residues. J was trimmed by 0 bases and V by 10 bases; bases with no gene match: 11. CDR1 is SGHRS and CDR2 is YFSETQ in the germline V gene. CDR3 protein: CASRLAGAQSSYNEQFF. CDR3 nucleotide sequence: TGCGCCTCCCGACTAGCGGGAGCCCAGAGCTCCTACAATGAGCAGTTCTTC.